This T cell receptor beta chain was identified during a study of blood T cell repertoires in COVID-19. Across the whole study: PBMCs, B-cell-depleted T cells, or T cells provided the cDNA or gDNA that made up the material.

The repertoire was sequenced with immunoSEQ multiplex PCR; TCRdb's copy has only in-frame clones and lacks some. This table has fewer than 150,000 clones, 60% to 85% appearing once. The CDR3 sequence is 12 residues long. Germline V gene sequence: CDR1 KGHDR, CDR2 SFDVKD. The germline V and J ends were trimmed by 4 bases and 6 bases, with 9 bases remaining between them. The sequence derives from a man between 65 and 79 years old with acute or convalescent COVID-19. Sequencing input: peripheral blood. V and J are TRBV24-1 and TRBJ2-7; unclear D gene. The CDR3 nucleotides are TGTGCCACCAGTGACCACCCCGGCGAGCAGTACTTC. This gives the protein CATSDHPGEQYF.